This TCR beta chain was sequenced for a study of cytomegalovirus exposure and HLA in healthy donors. Study conclusions and caveats: Cytomegalovirus association was assigned to approximately 160 TCR beta chains. High specificity and sensitivity for cytomegalovirus status were reported for the classifier.

Deletions cut 0 bases from V and 2 bases from J, with 13 bases between. CDR1 is SGHKS, CDR2 YYEKEE, per germline (reference sequence). The CDR3 sequence is 16 residues long. The method was immunoSEQ multiplex PCR; TCRdb's version includes in-frame clones alone and lacks a portion of them. The data contain roughly 59,000 clones, 95% of them singletons. Concerning this clone: Its antigen is as yet unknown.

This chain joins TRBV5-5 and TRBJ2-3, with D possibly being TRBD2 (6 bases). Sample: PBMCs. The sequence was collected from a woman under 30 in good health and CMV-seropositive. CDR3 loop: CASSLVWGVHTDTQYF. CDR3 bases: TGTGCCAGCAGCTTGGTCTGGGGGGTCCACACAGATACGCAGTATTTT. Together with reference TRBV5-5 and TRBJ2-3, the CDR3 gives the full variable domain: DAGVTQSPTHLIKTRGQQVTLRCSPISGHKSVSWYQQVLGQGPQFIFQYYEKEERGRGNFPDRFSARQFPNYSSELNVNALLLGDSALYLCASSLVWGVHTDTQYFGPGTRLTVL.